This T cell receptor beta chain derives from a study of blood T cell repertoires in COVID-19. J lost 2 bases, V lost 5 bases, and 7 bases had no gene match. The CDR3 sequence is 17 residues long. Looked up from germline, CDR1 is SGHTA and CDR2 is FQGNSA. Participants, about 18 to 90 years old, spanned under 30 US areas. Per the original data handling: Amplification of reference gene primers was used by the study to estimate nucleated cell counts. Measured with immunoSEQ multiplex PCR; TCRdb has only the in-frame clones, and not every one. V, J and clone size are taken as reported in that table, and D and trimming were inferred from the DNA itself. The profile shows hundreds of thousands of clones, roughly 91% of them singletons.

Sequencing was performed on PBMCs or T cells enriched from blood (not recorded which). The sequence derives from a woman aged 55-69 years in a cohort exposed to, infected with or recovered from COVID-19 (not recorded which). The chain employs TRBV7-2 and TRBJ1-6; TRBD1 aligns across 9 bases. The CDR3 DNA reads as TGTGCCAGCAGCCGCTTACGGACAGGGGCCTATAATTCACCCCTCCACTTT. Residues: CASSRLRTGAYNSPLHF.